This TCR beta chain was documented in a study of identical twins (dated by TCRdb to the mid-2010s). For the wider study: To test whether fetal clonotypes persist, this study deep-sequenced TCR alpha and beta repertoires from monozygotic twins, from unrelated adults of various ages, and from cord blood. To rule out contamination, replicate twin experiments were performed at different times with different library preparation protocols.

From the cysteine up to the phenylalanine, the CDR3 has a length of 14 residues. The only DNA kept is the CDR3, 42 bases in frame from the first base. A distance of 13 bases separates the germline ends of V and J, which lose 4 bases and 6 bases respectively. CDR1 and CDR2 were assigned from the germline V gene (reference sequence) as SEHNR and FQNEAQ. Only healthy Caucasian donors were included. Three pairs of female monozygotic twins, all aged about 18 to 30 years, were included in the twin cohort. The RNA used for TCR libraries was isolated from peripheral blood mononuclear cells. General conclusions and limits of the study: Abundant cord blood beta clonotypes carried fewer insertions; young adult naive repertoires showed a weaker similar trend, while memory repertoires showed none. Because the same donors could not be followed over many years, conclusions were based on cross-sectional statistical analysis. Compared with coincidental sharing between unrelated individuals, an excess of low generation-probability sequences was observed among out-of-frame TCR alpha sequences shared between twins. In monozygotic twins, recombination models systematically underestimated out-of-frame TCR alpha sharing, but the models matched the sharing seen between unrelated individuals. Invariant T cells such as MAIT and iNKT could partly confound zero-insertion analyses, although diverse VJ usage argued against such confounding for most clonotypes. The excess sharing between twins in beta out-of-frame sequences was weaker because fewer shared sequences reduced the signal-to-noise ratio.

This clonotype was observed many times. This clone's antigen is unknown. No much larger clone is present one base from it, and per-base qualities are unavailable. Libraries came from 5' RACE. Sequencing instrument: Illumina HiSeq 2000. Template switching introduced a universal primer binding site; the final cDNA contained a unique molecular identifier, enabling accurate counting of TCR cDNA molecules. First-strand cDNA for TCR alpha and beta chains was synthesized from specific primers in the conserved constant-segment region. Each cDNA library was double barcoded, with a SMART-Mk sample barcode plus Illumina barcodes, to control for contamination. TruSeq adapter sequences along with Illumina sample barcodes were introduced in two successive PCR steps. TCR alpha and beta cDNA libraries were sequenced on the Illumina HiSeq platform with custom primers. In the authors' own workflow: MiGEC processed the raw reads to extract unique molecular identifiers, while MiXCR was used to determine the CDR3 positions. For each individual, recombination models were inferred using an EM algorithm with the repgenHMM and IGoR tools. Shared clonotype analysis was performed with the tcR package in R, normalizing sharing by the product of cloneset sizes. To study raw recombination without the effects of thymic and clonal selection, out-of-frame nonproductive sequences were analyzed. Starting from the raw public reads, TCRdb applied fastp trimming at Q25, assembled clones with MiXCR and retained in-frame beta chains. CDR3 protein sequences are deduplicated, and each keeps its most common genes and DNA. In this record, the V and J calls reflect TCRdb's handling and not the investigators' own analysis. The sample table holds about 660,000 distinct CDR3 sequences, of which over 8.5% were seen once. The ten largest clones capture around 0.98% of the sample.

This same sample was also taken into another study, of yellow fever vaccine responses in identical twins. The second source states: According to the authors, the vaccine-induced T cell response in identical twins seemed to be partly convergent and partly specific to each individual. Focusing on identical twins, the study followed the T cell clones that responded to the vaccine, and did so with precision.

The sample comprised PBMCs. The TCR originated in a woman aged 18-29 years in good health. The chain is assembled from TRBV7-9 and TRBJ2-1, with no confident D gene call. The DNA reads TGTGCCAGCAGCTACAGAGTAGTGGGCAATGAGCAGTTCTTC. Translated, this gives CASSYRVVGNEQFF.